These 17 T cell receptor beta chains were all obtained from the same sample, sequenced in a study of T cell repertoires in cytomegalovirus infection. TCRdb re-called the reads through MiXCR, storing one row per CDR3 protein. This sample has approximately 140,000 distinct CDR3 sequences, with roughly 8.2% found just once. The sequenced sample was PBMCs. The receptors come from a human donor in good health (CMV status not recorded). Some clones in this sample may be carry-over from other donors' samples.

This clonotype has only a few counts. The chain joins TRBV20-1 to TRBJ2-5; a possible D gene is TRBD2 (6 bases). The V and J ends lost 5 bases and 3 bases respectively, with 10 bases between them. Looked up from germline, CDR1 is DFQATT and CDR2 is SNEGSKA (reference sequence). This CDR3 contains 12 residues. CDR3 sequence reads: CSAGTGKETQYF. CDR3 in DNA: TGCAGTGCTGGGACTGGCAAAGAGACCCAGTACTTC.

This clonotype was detected ten times or more. The chain uses TRBV20-1 and TRBJ2-7; D is perhaps TRBD1 or TRBD2 (5 bases each). V gave up 0 bases and J gave up 1 base, with 19 bases separating them. The germline V gene encodes CDR1 DFQATT and CDR2 SNEGSKA (reference sequence). The CDR3 sequence is 17 residues long. This CDR3 is CSARDPTPGPESYEQYF. The CDR3 DNA reads as TGCAGTGCTAGAGATCCCACTCCGGGACCGGAGTCCTACGAGCAGTACTTC.

This clonotype was observed a few times. CDR3 DNA sequence: TGTGCCAGCAGCTTAAATCCGGCCGAGCAGTACTTC. It encodes CASSLNPAEQYF. V usage is TRBV7-9 and J usage is TRBJ2-7; D gene unclear. The V gene lost 2 bases and the J gene lost 6 bases, with 8 bases spanning the gap. This CDR3 is built from 12 residues. The V gene's germline CDR1 is SEHNR and CDR2 FQNEAQ (reference sequence).

This clonotype was seen many times. The chain recombines TRBV6-2 or TRBV6-3 with TRBJ1-6, with TRBD1 as a possible D gene (6 bases). Trimming cost V 0 bases and J 10 bases, with 13 bases left between them. CDR3 size: 15 residues. The germline V gene has CDR1 MNHEY and CDR2 SVGEGT. The CDR3 sequence: CASSYSARGGSPLHF. Here the CDR3 DNA reads TGTGCCAGCAGTTACTCGGCCAGGGGAGGATCACCCCTCCACTTT.

This clonotype was detected many times. The chain has TRBV6-4 and TRBJ2-1; D uncertain. The CDR3 is 11 amino acids. With 2 bases removed from V and 6 bases from J, the gap between germline ends came to 2 bases. Germline V gene lookup returns CDR1 MRHNA and CDR2 SNTAGT. DNA for the CDR3: TGTGCCAGCAGTGACAGCAATGAGCAGTTCTTC. It codes for CASSDSNEQFF.

In its sample, this clonotype was seen many times. V usage is TRBV6-6 and J usage is TRBJ2-7; TRBD1 is a possible D gene (5 bases). Per germline, CDR1 MNHNY and CDR2 SVGAGI (reference sequence). The CDR3 is made up of 14 amino acids. With 2 bases removed from V and 1 base from J, the gap between germline ends came to 9 bases. As DNA, the CDR3 is TGTGCCAGCAGTTACCCAGGGTGGTCCTACGAGCAGTACTTC. Protein product: CASSYPGWSYEQYF.

This clonotype was observed at least ten times. The chain uses TRBV7-9 and TRBJ1-6, with D perhaps matching TRBD1 (6 bases). This CDR3 spans 16 amino acids. The germline V gene encodes CDR1 SEHNR and CDR2 FQNEAQ (reference sequence). Between the trimmed V and J ends, which lost 3 bases and 6 bases, there was a span of 15 bases. Here the CDR3 DNA reads TGTGCCAGCAGCTTGACCGCAGGGGTTGTTAATTCACCCCTCCACTTT. It specifies CASSLTAGVVNSPLHF.

This clonotype was observed many times. The genes are TRBV7-9 and TRBJ2-1, with 12 nucleotides matching TRBD1. Per the germline V gene, CDR1 is SEHNR and CDR2 is FQNEAQ (reference sequence). The CDR3 totals 17 residues. Germline trimming cut 7 bases from V and 1 base from J; bases unmatched to any gene: 8. The DNA for the CDR3 is TGTGCCAGCAAAAAGCCGGGACAGGGGGCTTCCTACAATGAGCAGTTCTTC. Protein product: CASKKPGQGASYNEQFF.

This clonotype was seen a few times. The rearrangement joins TRBV7-2 to TRBJ2-6; TRBD2 aligns across 7 bases. There are 20 residues in the CDR3. V shed 5 bases and J 2 bases; nucleotides not matched to a gene: 18. Germline V gene sequence: CDR1 SGHTA, CDR2 FQGNSA. The CDR3 DNA is TGTGCCAGCAGCGCGGGGAGGGGAACTCCTAATTTCGCTGGGGCCAACGTCCTGACTTTC. Protein product: CASSAGRGTPNFAGANVLTF.

This clonotype was detected ten times or more. DNA for the CDR3: TGTGCCAGCAGTTCTCCGCAGTCCTATGGCTACACCTTC. Translated: CASSSPQSYGYTF. The genes are TRBV12-3 or TRBV12-4 and TRBJ1-2, with D unclear. CDR3 length: 13 residues. V shed 4 bases and J shed 4 bases, with 10 bases lying between them.

V is TRBV19 and J is TRBJ1-1; possibly TRBD1 for D (6 bases). V lost 1 base, J lost 0 bases, and 24 bases lay in between. Germline assignment: CDR1 LNHDA and CDR2 SQIVND (reference sequence). This CDR3 comprises 20 residues. CDR3 region: CASSIGIQGTYDFMNTEAFF. The CDR3 DNA is TGTGCCAGTAGTATAGGAATACAGGGCACCTACGATTTCATGAACACTGAAGCTTTCTTT. The full variable domain, completed using reference TRBV19 and TRBJ1-1, is DGGITQSPKYLFRKEGQNVTLSCEQNLNHDAMYWYRQDPGQGLRLIYYSQIVNDFQKGDIAEGYSVSREKKESFPLTVTSAQKNPTAFYLCASSIGIQGTYDFMNTEAFFGQGTRLTVV.

Many counts were recorded for this clonotype. The chain couples TRBV28 to TRBJ2-1, with TRBD2 matching 8 bases. The V gene's germline CDR1 is MDHEN and CDR2 SYDVKM. After removal of 2 bases from V and 7 bases from J, the junction contained 13 bases not matched to a gene. This CDR3 contains 17 residues. As DNA, the CDR3 is TGTGCCAGCAGTTTAACCCTCTTCGGGGGGGCTGAAAATGAGCAGTTCTTC. It is translated as CASSLTLFGGAENEQFF. The full variable domain, with the rest looked up from reference TRBV28 and TRBJ2-1, is DVKVTQSSRYLVKRTGEKVFLECVQDMDHENMFWYRQDPGLGLRLIYFSYDVKMKEKGDIPEGYSVSREKKERFSLILESASTNQTSMYLCASSLTLFGGAENEQFFGPGTRLTVL.

This clonotype was found many times. The V gene is TRBV4-2, the J gene TRBJ1-5; D remains unclear. The length of the CDR3 is 13 residues. The germline V gene encodes CDR1 LGHNA and CDR2 YNFKEQ. V was cut by 0 bases and J by 4 bases, with 4 bases left in between. The CDR3 nucleotides are TGTGCCAGCAGCCAAGATCGTAATCAGCCCCAGCATTTT. Encoded protein: CASSQDRNQPQHF.

This clonotype was picked up many times. The chain uses TRBV19 and TRBJ1-5; 10 bases map to TRBD1. In germline, CDR1 is LNHDA, CDR2 SQIVND (reference sequence). The ends lost 9 bases at V and 2 bases at J; junction bases unmatched: 4. This CDR3 is 14 amino acids long. DNA for the CDR3: TGTGCCAGCGCCGGGACAGGGGGCAATCAGCCCCAGCATTTT. It codes for CASAGTGGNQPQHF.

This clonotype was counted at least ten times. The chain joins TRBV7-9 to TRBJ2-5; D uncertain. Trimming cost V 0 bases and J 4 bases, with 0 bases left between them. CDR1 and CDR2 (germline): SEHNR, FQNEAQ (reference sequence). The CDR3 is 11 residues long. The CDR3 is CASSLAETQYF. The CDR3 coding sequence is TGTGCCAGCAGCTTAGCAGAGACCCAGTACTTC.

This clonotype was picked up many times. The J gene is TRBJ2-1, the V gene TRBV5-1, with 8 bases matching TRBD2. The CDR3 runs to 16 residues. J lost 7 bases, V lost 2 bases, and 11 bases had no gene match. Germline lookup yields CDR1 SGHRS and CDR2 YFSETQ. As DNA, the CDR3 is TGCGCCAGCAGCTTCGGTCGGGGGGGCCCTAGTAATGAGCAGTTCTTC. Its translation: CASSFGRGGPSNEQFF.

This clonotype was detected ten times or more. V is TRBV6-4 and J is TRBJ1-1; possible D gene TRBD1, 5 bases. V was cut by 2 bases and J by 5 bases, with 9 bases left in between. The CDR3 extends over 13 amino acids. Germline V gene sequence: CDR1 MRHNA, CDR2 SNTAGT. CDR3 nucleotide sequence: TGTGCCAGCAGTGACAGGGGTGGTACTGAAGCTTTCTTT. It translates to CASSDRGGTEAFF.